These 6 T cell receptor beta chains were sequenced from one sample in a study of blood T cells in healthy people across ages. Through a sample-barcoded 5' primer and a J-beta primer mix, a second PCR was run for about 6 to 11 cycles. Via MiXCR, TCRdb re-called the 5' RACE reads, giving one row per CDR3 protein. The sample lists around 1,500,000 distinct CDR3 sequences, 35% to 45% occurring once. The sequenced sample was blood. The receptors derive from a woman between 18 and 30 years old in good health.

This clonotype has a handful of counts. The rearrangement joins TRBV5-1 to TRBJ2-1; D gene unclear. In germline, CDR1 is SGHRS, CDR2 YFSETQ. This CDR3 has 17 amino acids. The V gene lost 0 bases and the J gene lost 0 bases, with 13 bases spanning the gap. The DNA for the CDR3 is TGCGCCAGCAGCTTGGAGGCTTCTCCTAGCTCCTACAATGAGCAGTTCTTC. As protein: CASSLEASPSSYNEQFF.

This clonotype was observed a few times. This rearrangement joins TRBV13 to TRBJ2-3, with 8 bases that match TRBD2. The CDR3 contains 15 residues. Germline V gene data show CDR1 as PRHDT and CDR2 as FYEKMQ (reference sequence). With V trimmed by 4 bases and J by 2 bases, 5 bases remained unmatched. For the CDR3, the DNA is TGTGCCAGCAGCTCGGCTAGCGGGTACACAGATACGCAGTATTTT. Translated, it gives CASSSASGYTDTQYF.

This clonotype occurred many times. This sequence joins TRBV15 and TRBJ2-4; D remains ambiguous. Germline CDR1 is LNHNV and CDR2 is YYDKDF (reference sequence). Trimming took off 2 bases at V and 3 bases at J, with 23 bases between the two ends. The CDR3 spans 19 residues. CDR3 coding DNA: TGTGCCACCAGCAGACCTCAATCGGCCTACTTAGGCGGCAAAAACATTCAGTACTTC. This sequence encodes CATSRPQSAYLGGKNIQYF.

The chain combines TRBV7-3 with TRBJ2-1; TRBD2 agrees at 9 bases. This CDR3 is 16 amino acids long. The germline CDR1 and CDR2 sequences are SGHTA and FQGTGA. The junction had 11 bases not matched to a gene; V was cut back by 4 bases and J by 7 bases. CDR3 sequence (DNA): TGTGCCAGCAGCTCCCCCGGGACTAGCCGACGTAATGAGCAGTTCTTC. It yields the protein CASSSPGTSRRNEQFF.

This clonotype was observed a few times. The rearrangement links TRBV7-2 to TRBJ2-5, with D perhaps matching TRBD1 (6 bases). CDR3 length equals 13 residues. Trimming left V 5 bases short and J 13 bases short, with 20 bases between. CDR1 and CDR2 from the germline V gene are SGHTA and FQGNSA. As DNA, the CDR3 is TGTGCCAGCAGCCTGCAGACCGGCAACAGGGTGTACTTC. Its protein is CASSLQTGNRVYF.

CDR3 in DNA: TGTGCCAGCAGTTTACTCGGGGTGGGCGGAGGCTACACCTTC. Protein: CASSLLGVGGGYTF. The chain is built from TRBV6-6 and TRBJ1-2; D gene uncertain. V dropped 4 bases and J dropped 8 bases, with 17 bases sitting between them. The CDR3 totals 14 residues. The germline CDR1 and CDR2 sequences are MNHNY and SVGAGI (reference sequence).